This T cell receptor beta chain was captured in a study of glioma-infiltrating T cells. Only a few counts were recorded for this clonotype. One end of the junction does not line up with germline, which may come from a read error. Amplification of TCR alpha and beta CDR3 regions from RNA used iRepertoire nested multiplex PCR. TCRdb re-called the multiplex PCR reads with MiXCR, one entry per CDR3 protein. The data contain some 99,000 distinct CDR3 sequences, less than 30% of them singletons. CDR3 length: 16 residues. CDR1 is PRHDT, CDR2 FYEKMQ, per germline (reference sequence). The sequence was obtained from a human donor with low-grade glioma or glioblastoma, undergoing nonglioma brain surgery, or in good health (not recorded which). This chain uses TRBV13 with TRBJ1-6; D remains unclear. Sequences were obtained from glioma tissue, nonneoplastic brain tissue, or PBMCs (not recorded which). The DNA of the CDR3 is TGTGCCAGCAGCTTAGCCCAAGGGATGGGCAATTCACCCCCCCACTTT. Residues: CASSLAQGMGNSPPHF.